This T cell receptor beta chain was documented in a study of cytomegalovirus exposure and HLA in healthy donors. Details on this clone: Its antigen remains unknown. Other DNA sequences in this specimen translate into the identical CDR3.

General study points: CMV serostatus stood as the only immune exposure information on hand. Rarity marked most TCR sequences, yet some public TCRs occurred in many donors. At a 0.05 false discovery rate, a later analysis found approximately 15,000 TCR beta sequences to be associated with HLA alleles.

CDR1 is MNHEY and CDR2 is SMNVEV in the germline V gene (reference sequence). The length of the CDR3 is 16 residues. V was trimmed by 2 bases and J by 0 bases, leaving 13 bases between them. The PCR was carried out with 60 Vbeta primers and 13 Jbeta primers. Sequencing was performed with immunoSEQ multiplex PCR; in TCRdb, only in-frame clones are kept and a portion is missing. The sample records about 110,000 clones, over 60% being singletons. The sequenced sample was PBMCs. The V and J genes are TRBV27 and TRBJ1-2; a weak D match, TRBD1 (6 bases). The TCR comes from a woman aged 45-65 years in good health and CMV-seropositive. CDR3 region: CASSLRAGEPNYGYTF. The CDR3 DNA sequence: TGTGCCAGCAGTTTAAGGGCAGGGGAACCTAACTATGGCTACACCTTC.